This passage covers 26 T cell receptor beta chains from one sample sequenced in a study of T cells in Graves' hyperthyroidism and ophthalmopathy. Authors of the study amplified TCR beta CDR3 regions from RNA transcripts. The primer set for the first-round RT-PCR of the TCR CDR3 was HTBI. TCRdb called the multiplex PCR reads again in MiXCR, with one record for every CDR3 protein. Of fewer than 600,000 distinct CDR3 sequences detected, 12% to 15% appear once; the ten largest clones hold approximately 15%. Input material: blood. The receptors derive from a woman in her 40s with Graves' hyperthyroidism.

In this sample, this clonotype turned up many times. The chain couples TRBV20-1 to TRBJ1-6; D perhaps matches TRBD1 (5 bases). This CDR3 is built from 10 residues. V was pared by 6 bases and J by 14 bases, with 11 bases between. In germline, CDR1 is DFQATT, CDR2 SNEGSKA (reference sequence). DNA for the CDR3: TGCAGTGCAGGGGAGAAGGCCCTCCACTTT. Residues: CSAGEKALHF.

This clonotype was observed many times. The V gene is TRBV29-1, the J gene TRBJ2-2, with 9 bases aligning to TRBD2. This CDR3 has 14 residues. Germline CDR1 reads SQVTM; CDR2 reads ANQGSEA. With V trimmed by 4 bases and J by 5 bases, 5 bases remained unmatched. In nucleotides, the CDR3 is TGCAGCGTTGGCGGCGGGAGGGATACCGGGGAGCTGTTTTTT. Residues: CSVGGGRDTGELFF.

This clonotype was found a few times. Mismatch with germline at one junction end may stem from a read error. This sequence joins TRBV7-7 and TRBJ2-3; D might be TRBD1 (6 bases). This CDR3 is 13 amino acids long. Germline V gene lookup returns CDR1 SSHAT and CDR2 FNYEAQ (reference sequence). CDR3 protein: CASSRQVEDTQYF. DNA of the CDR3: TGTGCTAGCAGCCGACAGGTGGAAGATACGCAGTATTTT.

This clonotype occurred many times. The CDR3 is CSARTVNTDTQYF. CDR3 nucleotides: TGCAGTGCTAGAACCGTAAACACAGATACGCAGTATTTT. The chain combines TRBV20-1 with TRBJ2-3; D is unclear. This CDR3 region has 13 residues. Trimming removed 2 bases from V and 2 bases from J, with 8 bases in between. From germline, CDR1 is DFQATT and CDR2 SNEGSKA (reference sequence).

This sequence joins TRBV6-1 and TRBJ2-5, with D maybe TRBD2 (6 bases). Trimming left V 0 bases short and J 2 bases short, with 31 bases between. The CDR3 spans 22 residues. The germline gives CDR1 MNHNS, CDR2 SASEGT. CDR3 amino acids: CASSEALLGGASLLGKQETQYF. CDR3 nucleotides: TGTGCCAGCAGTGAAGCGCTTCTGGGAGGCGCTTCACTGCTGGGGAAACAAGAGACCCAGTACTTC.

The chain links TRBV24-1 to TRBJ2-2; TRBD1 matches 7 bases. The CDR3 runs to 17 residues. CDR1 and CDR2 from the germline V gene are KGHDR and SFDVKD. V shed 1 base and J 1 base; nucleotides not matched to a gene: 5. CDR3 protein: CATSDFRRQGNTGELFF. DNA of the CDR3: TGTGCCACCAGTGATTTTAGGAGACAGGGGAACACCGGGGAGCTGTTTTTT.

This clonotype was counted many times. Here the CDR3 DNA reads TGTGCCAGCAGCCAGATGGACAGCACTGAAGCTTTCTTT. This sequence encodes CASSQMDSTEAFF. The chain couples TRBV11-2 to TRBJ1-1, with D possibly being TRBD1 (6 bases). The CDR3 consists of 13 residues. The ends were cut back, 5 bases at V and 4 bases at J, with 11 bases in the middle. Germline loops: CDR1 SGHAT, CDR2 FQNNGV. The full variable domain, completed using reference TRBV11-2 and TRBJ1-1, is EAGVAQSPRYKIIEKRQSVAFWCNPISGHATLYWYQQILGQGPKLLIQFQNNGVVDDSQLPKDRFSAERLKGVDSTLKIQPAKLEDSAVYLCASSQMDSTEAFFGQGTRLTVV.

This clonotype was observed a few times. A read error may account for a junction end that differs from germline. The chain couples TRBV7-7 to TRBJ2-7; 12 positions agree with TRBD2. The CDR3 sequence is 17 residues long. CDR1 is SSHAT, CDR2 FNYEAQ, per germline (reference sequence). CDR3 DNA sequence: TGTGCTAGCAGCTTAGAGTTACCACTAGCGGGAGGACGTGAGCAGTACTTC. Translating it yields CASSLELPLAGGREQYF.

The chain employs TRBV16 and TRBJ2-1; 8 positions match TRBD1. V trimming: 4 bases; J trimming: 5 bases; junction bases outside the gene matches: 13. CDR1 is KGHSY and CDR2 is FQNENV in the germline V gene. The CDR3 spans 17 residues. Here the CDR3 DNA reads TGTGCCAGCAGCCGAAACCCCGGGACAGGAAAAAACAATGAGCAGTTCTTC. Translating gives CASSRNPGTGKNNEQFF.

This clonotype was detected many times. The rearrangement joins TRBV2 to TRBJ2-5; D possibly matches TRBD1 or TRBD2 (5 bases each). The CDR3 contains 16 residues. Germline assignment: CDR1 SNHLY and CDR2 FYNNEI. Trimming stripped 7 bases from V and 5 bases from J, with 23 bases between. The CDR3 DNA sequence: TGTGCCAGCACCCCGGGACGGATCGAGGTGGGGGAGACCCAGTACTTC. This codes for CASTPGRIEVGETQYF.

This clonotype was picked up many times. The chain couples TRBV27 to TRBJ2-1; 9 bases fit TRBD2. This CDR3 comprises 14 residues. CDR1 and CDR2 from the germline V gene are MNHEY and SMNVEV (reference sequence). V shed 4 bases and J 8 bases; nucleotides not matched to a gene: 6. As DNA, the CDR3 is TGTGCCAGCAGTTCAAGCGGGAGGAGGGATGAGCAGTTCTTC. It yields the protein CASSSSGRRDEQFF.

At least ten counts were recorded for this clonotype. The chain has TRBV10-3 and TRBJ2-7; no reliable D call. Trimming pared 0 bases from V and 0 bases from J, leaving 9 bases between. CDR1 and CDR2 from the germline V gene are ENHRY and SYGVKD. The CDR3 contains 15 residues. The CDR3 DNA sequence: TGTGCCATCAGTGAGTCAACACAGCCCTCCTACGAGCAGTACTTC. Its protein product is CAISESTQPSYEQYF.

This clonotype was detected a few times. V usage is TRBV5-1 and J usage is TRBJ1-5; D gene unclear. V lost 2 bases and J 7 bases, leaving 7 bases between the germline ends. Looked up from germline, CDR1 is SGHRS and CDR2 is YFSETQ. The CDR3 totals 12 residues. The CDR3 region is CASSFQRQPQHF. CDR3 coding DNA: TGCGCCAGCAGCTTTCAGCGCCAGCCCCAGCATTTT.

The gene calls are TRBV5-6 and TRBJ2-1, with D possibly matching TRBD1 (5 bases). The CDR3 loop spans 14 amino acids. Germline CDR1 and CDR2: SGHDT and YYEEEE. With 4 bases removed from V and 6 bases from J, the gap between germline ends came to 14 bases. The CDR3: CASSEQGSSNEQFF. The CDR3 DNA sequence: TGTGCCAGCAGCGAGCAGGGAAGTAGCAATGAGCAGTTCTTC. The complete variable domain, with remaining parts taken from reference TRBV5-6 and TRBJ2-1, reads DAGVTQSPTHLIKTRGQQVTLRCSPKSGHDTVSWYQQALGQGPQFIFQYYEEEERQRGNFPDRFSGHQFPNYSSELNVNALLLGDSALYLCASSEQGSSNEQFFGPGTRLTVL.

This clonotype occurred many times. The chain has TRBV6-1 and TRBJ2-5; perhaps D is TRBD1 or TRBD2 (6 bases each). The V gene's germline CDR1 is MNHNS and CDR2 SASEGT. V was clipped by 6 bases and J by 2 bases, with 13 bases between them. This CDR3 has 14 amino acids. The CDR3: CASRLGGGQETQYF. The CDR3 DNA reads TGTGCCAGCAGACTAGGAGGGGGGCAAGAGACCCAGTACTTC.

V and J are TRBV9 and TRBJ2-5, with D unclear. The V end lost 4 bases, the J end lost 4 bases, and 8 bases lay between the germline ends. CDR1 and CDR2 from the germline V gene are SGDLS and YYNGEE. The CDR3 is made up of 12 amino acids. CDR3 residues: CASSNTRETQYF. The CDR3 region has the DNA TGTGCCAGCAGCAATACCCGAGAGACCCAGTACTTC.

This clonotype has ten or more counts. This CDR3 is CSARDRDSTIFEAFF. The CDR3 DNA reads TGCAGTGCTAGAGATCGGGACAGCACCATTTTTGAAGCTTTCTTT. The rearrangement joins TRBV20-1 to TRBJ1-1; 7 bases line up with TRBD1. The trim removed 0 bases at V and 7 bases at J, leaving 11 bases unmatched. Germline-derived CDR1 and CDR2 are DFQATT and SNEGSKA (reference sequence). The CDR3 spans 15 residues.

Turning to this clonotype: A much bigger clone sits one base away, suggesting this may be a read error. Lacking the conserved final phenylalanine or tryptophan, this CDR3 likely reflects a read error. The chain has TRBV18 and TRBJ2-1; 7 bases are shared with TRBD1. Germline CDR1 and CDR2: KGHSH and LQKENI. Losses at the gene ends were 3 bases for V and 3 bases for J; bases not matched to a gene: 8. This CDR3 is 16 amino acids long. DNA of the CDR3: TGTGCCAGCTCACCGGCCGCCGGGACAGTCTACAATGAGCAGTTCGTC. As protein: CASSPAAGTVYNEQFV.

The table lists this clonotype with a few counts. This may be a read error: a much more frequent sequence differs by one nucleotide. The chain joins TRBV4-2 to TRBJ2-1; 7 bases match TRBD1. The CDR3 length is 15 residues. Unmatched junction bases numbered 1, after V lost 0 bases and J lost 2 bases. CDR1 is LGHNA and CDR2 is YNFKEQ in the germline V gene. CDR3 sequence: CASSQEQGTYNEQFF. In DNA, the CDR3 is TGTGCCAGCAGCCAAGAACAGGGGACCTACAATGAGCAGTTCTTC.

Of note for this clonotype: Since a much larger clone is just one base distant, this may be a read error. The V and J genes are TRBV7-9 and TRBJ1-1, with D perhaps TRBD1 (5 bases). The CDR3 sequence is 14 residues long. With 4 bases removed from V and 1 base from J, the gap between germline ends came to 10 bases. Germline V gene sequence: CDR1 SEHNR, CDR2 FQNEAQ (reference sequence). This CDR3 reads CASSSGRPNTEAFF. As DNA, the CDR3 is TGTGCCAGCAGCTCGGGACGGCCGAACACTGAAGCTTTCTTT.

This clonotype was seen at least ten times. CDR3 protein: CSAKSDRVAYNEQFF. CDR3 coding DNA: TGCAGTGCTAAGTCGGACAGGGTCGCCTACAATGAGCAGTTCTTC. V gene TRBV20-1 combines with J gene TRBJ2-1, with TRBD1 matching 8 bases. The ends lost 4 bases at V and 2 bases at J; junction bases unmatched: 7. In germline, CDR1 is DFQATT, CDR2 SNEGSKA (reference sequence). This CDR3 spans 15 amino acids.

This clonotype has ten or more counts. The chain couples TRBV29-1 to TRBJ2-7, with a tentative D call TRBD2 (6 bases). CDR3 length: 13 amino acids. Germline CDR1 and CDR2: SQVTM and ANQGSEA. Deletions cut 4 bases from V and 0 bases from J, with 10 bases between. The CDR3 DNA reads TGCAGCGTTGCTAGCGCGAGCTCCTACGAGCAGTACTTC. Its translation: CSVASASSYEQYF.

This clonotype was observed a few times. In DNA form, the CDR3 reads TGTGCCAGTAGTATAGGGGGCTCCCCTCGTAGAAATGAGCAGTTCTTC. This translates into CASSIGGSPRRNEQFF. The gene calls are TRBV19 and TRBJ2-1, with D possibly TRBD1 on 5 matching bases. The CDR3 covers 16 residues. Germline loops: CDR1 LNHDA, CDR2 SQIVND (reference sequence). V lost 1 base to trimming and J lost 7 bases, with 17 bases between them. The variable domain in full, completed from reference TRBV19 and TRBJ2-1, reads DGGITQSPKYLFRKEGQNVTLSCEQNLNHDAMYWYRQDPGQGLRLIYYSQIVNDFQKGDIAEGYSVSREKKESFPLTVTSAQKNPTAFYLCASSIGGSPRRNEQFFGPGTRLTVL.

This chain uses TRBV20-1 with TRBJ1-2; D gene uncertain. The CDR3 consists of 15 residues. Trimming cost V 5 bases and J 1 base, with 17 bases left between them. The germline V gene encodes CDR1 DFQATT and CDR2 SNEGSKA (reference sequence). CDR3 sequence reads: CSAARGDTLNYGYTF. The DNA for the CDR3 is TGCAGTGCTGCCCGCGGAGACACACTTAACTATGGCTACACCTTC.

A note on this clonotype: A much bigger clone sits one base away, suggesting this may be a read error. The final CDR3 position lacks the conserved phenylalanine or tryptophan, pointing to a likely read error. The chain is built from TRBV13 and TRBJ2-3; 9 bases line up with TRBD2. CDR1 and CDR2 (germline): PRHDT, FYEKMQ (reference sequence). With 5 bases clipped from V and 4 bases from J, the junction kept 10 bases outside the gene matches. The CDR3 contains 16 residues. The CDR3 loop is CASSGRASGKADTQYL. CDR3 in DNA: TGTGCCAGCAGCGGTCGGGCTAGCGGGAAAGCAGATACGCAGTATCTT.

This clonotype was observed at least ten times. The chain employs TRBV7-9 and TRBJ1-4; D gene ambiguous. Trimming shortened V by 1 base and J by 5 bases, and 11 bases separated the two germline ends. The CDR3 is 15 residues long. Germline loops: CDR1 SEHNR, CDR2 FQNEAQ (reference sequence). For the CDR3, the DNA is TGTGCCAGCAGCTTAGTCGAGGCAGCCAATGAAAAACTGTTTTTT. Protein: CASSLVEAANEKLFF. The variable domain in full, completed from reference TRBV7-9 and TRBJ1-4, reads DTGVSQNPRHKITKRGQNVTFRCDPISEHNRLYWYRQTLGQGPEFLTYFQNEAQLEKSRLLSDRFSAERPKGSFSTLEIQRTEQGDSAMYLCASSLVEAANEKLFFGSGTQLSVL.